This T cell receptor (beta chain) was documented in a study of T cell changes during pregnancy in multiple sclerosis (dated by TCRdb to about 2019). Regarding the study in general: Changes in the T cell repertoire over the course of pregnancy were examined in this study in women with multiple sclerosis.

Concerning this clone: Its antigen specificity is not known. Base quality data are lacking; no much larger clone is found one base away.

V loses 2 bases, J loses 5 bases, and the germline ends lie 7 bases apart. According to the germline V gene, CDR1 reads SQVTM and CDR2 reads ANQGSEA. The CDR3 covers 12 residues, taking in both the cysteine and the phenylalanine. The DNA shown is the 36-base CDR3, in frame from base 1. The library was made by the immunoSEQ multiplex PCR assay. TCRdb took this table from immuneACCESS and kept in-frame rearrangements with V and J called. Such tables lack part of the clones; where checked against another copy, unresolved V genes explain under half of the gap, and the rest is unexplained. In all, the sample holds about 49,000 clones, and approximately 95% of those were seen once. The top ten clones comprise 5.5% to 7% of the sample.

Recombination linked TRBV29-1 to TRBJ2-1; a weak D assignment points to TRBD1 (6 bases agree). The sequenced sample was CD8+ T cells from peripheral blood mononuclear cells, obtained in the first trimester of pregnancy. This receptor was identified in a female donor with multiple sclerosis, enrolled in a pregnancy study. For the CDR3, the sequence is CSVEQGNNEQFF. The DNA reads TGCAGCGTTGAACAGGGGAACAATGAGCAGTTCTTC.